One and the same sample provided the 12 T cell receptor beta chains below, sequenced in a study of PD-1 blockade in classical Hodgkin lymphoma (TCRdb year 2020). The protocol used for the library was the immunoSEQ multiplex PCR assay. Drawn from immuneACCESS, this table holds only the in-frame rearrangements with V and J called that TCRdb kept. Clones are partly lost; checked studies trace under half to an unresolved V gene and leave the rest unexplained. This sample comprises tens of thousands of clones, more than 90% of them detected only once. The ten largest clonotypes hold 8% of the sample. Per the publication, the time point label means: cycle 4 day 1 (C4D1), after 5 to 7 weeks of nivolumab. Every trial patient had relapsed following autologous stem cell transplantation, and prior brentuximab vedotin exposure was what differed among cohorts A, B and C. The input for sequencing was peripheral blood mononuclear cells (PBMCs), taken before the fourth cycle of nivolumab. These receptors all come from a human donor with classical Hodgkin lymphoma.

This clone was recorded only once. This chain uses TRBV5-4 with TRBJ1-1, with D possibly matching TRBD1 (5 bases). V was pared by 2 bases and J by 3 bases, with 8 bases between. The V gene's germline CDR1 is SGHNT and CDR2 YYREEE (reference sequence). The CDR3 runs to 13 residues. The CDR3 reads CASSFPGYTEAFF. Written as DNA, the CDR3 is TGTGCCAGCAGCTTCCCAGGGTACACTGAAGCTTTCTTT.

A word on this clone: Mismatch with germline at one junction end may stem from a read error. The rearrangement joins TRBV27 to TRBJ1-2; the D is unclear. CDR1 is MNHEY, CDR2 SMNVEV, per germline (reference sequence). The CDR3 is 13 amino acids. The CDR3 loop is CTSSFRGNYGYTF. The CDR3 nucleotides are TGTACCAGCAGTTTCCGGGGTAACTATGGCTACACCTTC.

This chain uses TRBV27 with TRBJ1-5, with D perhaps matching TRBD1 (5 bases). V gave up 2 bases and J gave up 9 bases, with 14 bases separating them. This CDR3 contains 14 residues. Looked up from germline, CDR1 is MNHEY and CDR2 is SMNVEV (reference sequence). The CDR3 loop reads CASSLSRDEAPQHF. CDR3 sequence (DNA): TGTGCCAGCAGTTTAAGCAGGGATGAGGCGCCCCAGCATTTT.

V is TRBV5-5 and J is TRBJ2-2; D gene ambiguous. The V end lost 2 bases, the J end lost 2 bases, and 10 bases lay between the germline ends. The V gene's germline CDR1 is SGHKS and CDR2 YYEKEE (reference sequence). The CDR3 loop spans 15 amino acids. The CDR3 spells CASSFWTINTGELFF. The CDR3 nucleotides are TGTGCCAGCAGCTTTTGGACGATCAACACCGGGGAGCTGTTTTTT.

The chain links TRBV28 to TRBJ1-6; maybe TRBD1 (5 bases). V gave up 0 bases and J gave up 8 bases, with 14 bases separating them. Germline loops: CDR1 MDHEN, CDR2 SYDVKM. The CDR3 sequence is 16 residues long. CDR3 DNA: TGTGCCAGCAGTTTATGGCAGGGTGGAGGGGATTCACCCCTCCACTTT. This translates into CASSLWQGGGDSPLHF.

V gene TRBV7-2 combines with J gene TRBJ2-5; 7 nucleotides line up with TRBD2. Trimming took 0 bases from V and 4 from J; bases not matched to a gene: 5. Germline V CDR1 and CDR2: SGHTA, FQGNSA. The length of the CDR3 is 15 residues. The CDR3 DNA sequence: TGTGCCAGCAGCTTAGCGGGAGGGCGGGGAGAGACCCAGTACTTC. Its protein is CASSLAGGRGETQYF.

The chain is built from TRBV6-5 and TRBJ1-1; D might be TRBD1 (5 bases). The CDR3 runs 15 residues. Germline values: CDR1 MNHEY, CDR2 SVGAGI. Deletions cut 7 bases from V and 6 bases from J, with 21 bases between. The DNA for the CDR3 is TGTGCCAGCATAAGGTTGATGACAGACGTTTCTGAAGCTTTCTTT. Protein: CASIRLMTDVSEAFF.

The chain combines TRBV5-6 with TRBJ1-4; D unresolved. CDR3 length: 14 residues. The V and J ends lost 0 bases and 4 bases respectively, with 7 bases between them. CDR1 and CDR2 (germline): SGHDT, YYEEEE. CDR3 nucleotides: TGTGCCAGCAGCTTGGGCGTCCTTAATGAAAAACTGTTTTTT. It yields the protein CASSLGVLNEKLFF.

V usage is TRBV4-1 and J usage is TRBJ2-7; D unresolved. Trimming left V 0 bases short and J 3 bases short, with 6 bases between. Looked up from germline, CDR1 is MGHRA and CDR2 is YSYEKL. This CDR3 spans 13 amino acids. In DNA form, the CDR3 reads TGCGCCAGCAGCCAAGAACCCCGCTACGAGCAGTACTTC. Amino acids: CASSQEPRYEQYF.

V is TRBV14 and J is TRBJ1-1, with unresolved D. Germline-derived CDR1 and CDR2 are SGHDN and FVKESK. The CDR3 contains 11 residues. Trimming removed 1 base from V and 10 bases from J, with 7 bases in between. The CDR3 here is CASSQGVSAFF. CDR3 DNA sequence: TGTGCCAGCAGCCAAGGTGTGTCAGCTTTCTTT.

J is TRBJ2-1 and V is TRBV9; 11 nucleotides align to TRBD2. Germline CDR1 is SGDLS and CDR2 is YYNGEE. With 1 base clipped from V and 4 bases from J, the junction kept 4 bases outside the gene matches. The CDR3 spans 16 residues. The CDR3 loop is CASSVSPSGRYNEQFF. The CDR3, as DNA: TGTGCCAGCAGCGTAAGTCCTAGCGGGAGGTACAATGAGCAGTTCTTC.

The rearrangement links TRBV7-9 to TRBJ1-1, with 7 nucleotides matching TRBD1. CDR3 length: 12 residues. V gave up 11 bases and J gave up 5 bases; unmatched junction bases: 8. Looked up from germline, CDR1 is SEHNR and CDR2 is FQNEAQ (reference sequence). As DNA, the CDR3 is TGTGCCGGACAGGAGGGAGGTACTGAAGCTTTCTTT. Translation gives CAGQEGGTEAFF.